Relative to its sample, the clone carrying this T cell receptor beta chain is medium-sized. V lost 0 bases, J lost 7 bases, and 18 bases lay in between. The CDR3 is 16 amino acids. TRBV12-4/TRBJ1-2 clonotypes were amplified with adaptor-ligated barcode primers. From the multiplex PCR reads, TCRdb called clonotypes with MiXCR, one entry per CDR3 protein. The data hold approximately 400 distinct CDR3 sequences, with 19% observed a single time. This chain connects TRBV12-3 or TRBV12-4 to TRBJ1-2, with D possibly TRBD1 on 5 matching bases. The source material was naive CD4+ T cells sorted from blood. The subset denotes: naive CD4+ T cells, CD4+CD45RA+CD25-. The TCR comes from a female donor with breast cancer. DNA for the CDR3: TGTGCCAGCAGTTTAGCGCAAGCCAGGGCAATGGGTGGCTACACCTTC. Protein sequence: CASSLAQARAMGGYTF.